This T cell receptor (beta chain) came from a study of blood T cell repertoires in COVID-19. Across the study: PBMCs, B-cell-depleted T cells, or T cells provided the cDNA or gDNA that made up the material.

The V segment lost 3 bases and the J segment 4 bases; nucleotides outside the gene matches: 5. Per germline, CDR1 SGHRS and CDR2 YFSETQ. The CDR3 runs to 14 residues. Authors' methods: Reference gene primer amplification in the assay estimated nucleated cell counts. The method was immunoSEQ multiplex PCR; TCRdb's version includes in-frame clones alone and lacks a portion of them. V, J and clone size were drawn from that table, and D and trimming were deduced from the DNA. The data contain approximately 170,000 clones, 82% of them seen just once; the ten biggest clones take up over 9.5%. The genes are TRBV5-1 and TRBJ2-5, with 8 bases lining up with TRBD1. This TCR came from an elderly woman with active or convalescent COVID-19. Material: peripheral blood. This chain's CDR3 is CASSSTGVGETQYF. The CDR3 bases are TGCGCCAGCAGCTCGACAGGGGTGGGAGAGACCCAGTACTTC.